A single sample gave rise to the 14 T cell receptor beta chains below, sequenced in a study of blood T cells in healthy people across ages. The authors ran a second PCR of 7 to 11 cycles using a sample-barcoded 5' primer and a J-beta primer mix. Each CDR3 protein gets one entry after TCRdb re-called the 5' RACE reads with MiXCR. The sample lists some 1,800,000 distinct CDR3 sequences, about two fifths occurring once. Sequencing was carried out using blood. The source of these receptors is a human donor in good health.

In this sample, this clonotype turned up many times. This chain connects TRBV7-2 to TRBJ2-5; D is ambiguous. The DNA end favors TRBJ2-3, so the J call may be wrong. Germline-derived CDR1 and CDR2 are SGHTA and FQGNSA. There are 11 residues in the CDR3. CDR3 loop: CASSLPGTQYF. The CDR3 nucleotides are TGTGCCAGCAGCTTACCCGGAACGCAGTATTTT.

V gene TRBV18 combines with J gene TRBJ2-7, with TRBD2 matching over 8 bases. The end of the DNA is better explained by TRBJ2-5, so the J call may be wrong. This CDR3 contains 15 residues. Germline lookup yields CDR1 KGHSH and CDR2 LQKENI. CDR3 coding DNA: TGTGCCAGCTCAACACAGCGGGGGTGGGGCGAGACCCAGTACTTC. The encoded protein is CASSTQRGWGETQYF.

V gene TRBV20-1 combines with J gene TRBJ1-1, with D possibly matching TRBD1 (5 bases). The CDR3 length is 14 residues. Trimming cost V 5 bases and J 0 bases, with 13 bases left between them. Germline CDR1 is DFQATT and CDR2 is SNEGSKA (reference sequence). CDR3 sequence: CSAPPGTLNTEAFF. The CDR3 region has the DNA TGCAGTGCTCCCCCGGGGACTCTGAACACTGAAGCTTTCTTT.

The table lists this clonotype with a few counts. The chain joins TRBV7-2 to TRBJ2-7; D is unclear. V shed 2 bases and J shed 2 bases, with 10 bases lying between them. CDR3 size: 14 residues. Germline CDR1 reads SGHTA; CDR2 reads FQGNSA. The CDR3 nucleotides are TGTGCCAGCAGCTTATCCCCCATCGCCTACGAGCAGTACTTC. Translated, it gives CASSLSPIAYEQYF.

This clonotype was detected a few times. The chain carries TRBV5-6 and TRBJ1-2, with unresolved D. Trimming took 4 bases from V and 7 from J, leaving 23 bases between them. The length of the CDR3 is 16 residues. Germline V gene data show CDR1 as SGHDT and CDR2 as YYEEEE. CDR3 residues: CASSPKFLSDSIGYTF. CDR3 bases: TGTGCCAGCAGCCCTAAGTTTCTATCTGACTCTATTGGCTACACCTTC.

This clonotype has more than one count but fewer than ten. This chain links TRBV7-2 with TRBJ1-6; TRBD1 matches at 10 bases. Per the germline V gene, CDR1 is SGHTA and CDR2 is FQGNSA. The CDR3 has 14 residues. V was pared by 4 bases and J by 10 bases, with 4 bases of the junction left unmatched. The CDR3 loop reads CASSWDRGVSPLHF. CDR3 bases: TGTGCCAGCAGCTGGGACAGGGGAGTCTCACCCCTCCACTTT.

This rearrangement joins TRBV14 to TRBJ2-4; D is possibly TRBD2 (6 bases). Trimming stripped 0 bases from V and 0 bases from J, with 12 bases between. Germline CDR1 SGHDN, CDR2 FVKESK. This CDR3 has 17 residues. CDR3 sequence: CASSQDGGSLAKNIQYF. CDR3 coding DNA: TGTGCCAGCAGCCAAGACGGGGGATCCTTAGCCAAAAACATTCAGTACTTC.

This clonotype was observed a handful of times. The chain combines TRBV7-2 with TRBJ1-1; D uncertain. Trimming took 5 bases from V and 1 from J, leaving 8 bases between them. Germline CDR1 reads SGHTA; CDR2 reads FQGNSA. The CDR3 covers 13 residues. CDR3 amino acids: CASSTQRNTEAFF. DNA for the CDR3: TGTGCCAGCAGCACCCAGAGGAACACTGAAGCTTTCTTT.

V is TRBV24-1 and J is TRBJ2-3; TRBD1 matches 8 bases. Germline CDR1 and CDR2: KGHDR and SFDVKD. V dropped 1 base and J dropped 3; count of bases not matched to a gene: 20. The CDR3 extends over 21 amino acids. The CDR3 region is CATSDFPALDTGGVGTDTQYF. For the CDR3, the DNA is TGTGCCACCAGTGATTTCCCCGCTCTTGATACAGGGGGTGTTGGGACAGATACGCAGTATTTT.

The chain has TRBV2 and TRBJ2-3; perhaps TRBD2 as D (5 bases). The CDR3 has 14 amino acids. The V and J ends lost 1 base and 3 bases respectively, with 8 bases between them. Germline CDR1 and CDR2: SNHLY and FYNNEI. The CDR3: CASSEGEITDTQYF. Here the CDR3 DNA reads TGTGCCAGCAGTGAAGGGGAGATAACAGATACGCAGTATTTT.

This clonotype was seen a handful of times. This rearrangement joins TRBV10-3 to TRBJ2-1; the D is unclear. The length of the CDR3 is 15 residues. Trimming pared 7 bases from V and 7 bases from J, leaving 20 bases between. CDR1 and CDR2 from the germline V gene are ENHRY and SYGVKD. The CDR3 DNA follows: TGTGCCATCACCCAGACCGCCCACCCCTCAAATGAGCAGTTCTTC. Encoded protein: CAITQTAHPSNEQFF.

V gene TRBV18 combines with J gene TRBJ2-5; TRBD1 matches at 8 bases. Germline V lookup: CDR1 KGHSH, CDR2 LQKENI. CDR3 size: 14 residues. The J segment lost 2 bases and the V segment lost 6 bases, leaving 5 bases of the junction unmatched. The CDR3 reads CASSHRTGQETQYF. The CDR3 DNA follows: TGTGCCAGCTCGCATCGGACAGGGCAAGAGACCCAGTACTTC.

This clonotype was observed a single time. One end of the junction varies from germline; a read error may be responsible. This chain connects TRBV5-6 to TRBJ1-6; 10 bases are a match to TRBD1. The CDR3 totals 16 residues. Germline loops: CDR1 SGHDT, CDR2 YYEEEE. The CDR3 here is CASSLGTGGRNLPLHF. Written as DNA, the CDR3 is TGTGCCAGCAGCTTGGGGACAGGGGGAAGGAATTTACCCCTCCACTTT. The whole variable domain, remainder taken from reference TRBV5-6 and TRBJ1-6, is DAGVTQSPTHLIKTRGQQVTLRCSPKSGHDTVSWYQQALGQGPQFIFQYYEEEERQRGNFPDRFSGHQFPNYSSELNVNALLLGDSALYLCASSLGTGGRNLPLHFGNGTRLTVT.

This chain joins TRBV6-2 or TRBV6-3 and TRBJ2-1; the match to TRBD2 covers 10 bases. This CDR3 is built from 18 residues. The V gene end was trimmed by 4 bases and the J gene end by 3 bases; junction bases not matched to a gene: 12. Germline-derived CDR1 and CDR2 are MNHEY and SVGEGT. CDR3 sequence: CASSFRAPSGGVYNEQFF. The CDR3 coding sequence is TGTGCCAGCAGTTTTCGGGCCCCCAGCGGGGGGGTCTACAATGAGCAGTTCTTC.